This is a list of T cell receptor beta chains from one sample in a study of CD8 T cells in ankylosing spondylitis. TCRdb independently ran MiXCR on the 5' RACE reads; one entry per CDR3 protein. Of 500,000 or so distinct CDR3 sequences listed, approximately 5% are singletons. Sequencing was done on a sample of blood, either unsorted or a sorted T cell fraction (not recorded which). The source of these receptors is a male donor with ankylosing spondylitis. Both conserved end residues are trimmed from each CDR3.

v_gene	j_gene	CDR3aa
TRBV20-1	TRBJ1-5	SARKQPNQPQH
TRBV6-6	TRBJ2-7	ASRKLQGYEQY
TRBV4-2	TRBJ1-6	ASSQEDPHSPLH
TRBV5-1	TRBJ1-2	ASSSGQGMRGYT
TRBV10-2	TRBJ2-3	ASSLQRPSDTQY
TRBV5-1	TRBJ2-7	ASWIGTDSSYEQY
TRBV11-2	TRBJ2-6	ASSLRTSSGANVLT
TRBV19	TRBJ2-7	ASSIIGQESYEQY
TRBV9	TRBJ1-2	ASSALPGPGGSGYT
TRBV7-2	TRBJ2-7	ASSFKPASSYEQY
TRBV5-1	TRBJ2-3	ASSLRPGGSGDTQY
TRBV20-1	TRBJ2-5	SATTLAEGPEAQETQY
TRBV29-1	TRBJ2-3	SVEDPDREGTDTQY
TRBV5-1	TRBJ2-7	ASSLFAGVGYEQY
TRBV20-1	TRBJ2-7	SARRPSNEQY
TRBV27	TRBJ2-1	ACRAEYSYNEQF
TRBV29-1	TRBJ1-1	SVEFLTEAF
TRBV4-3	TRBJ2-1	ASSQVRYSYNEQF
TRBV7-2	TRBJ2-7	ASSSLHSYEQY
TRBV6-1	TRBJ2-7	ASRGASTYEQY
TRBV7-9	TRBJ2-3	ASSFLGSLGSDTQY
TRBV29-1	TRBJ2-7	SVGEGRVGEQY
TRBV15	TRBJ2-6	ATSRDRGVGANVLT
TRBV29-1	TRBJ2-1	SDTGTGDHNEQF
TRBV6-2/TRBV6-3	TRBJ2-1	ASSSTSGSYMSNEQF
TRBV5-1	TRBJ2-7	ASSLASDYEQY
TRBV5-1	TRBJ2-1	ASSLGWVVNEQF
TRBV29-1	TRBJ2-3	SADAGANTDTQY
TRBV12-3/TRBV12-4	TRBJ2-2	ASFKDRNTGELF
TRBV6-1	TRBJ2-7	ASSGQGSSYEQY
TRBV5-1	TRBJ1-5	ASSLWGEDQPQH
TRBV7-9	TRBJ2-3	ASRQTAGTHEQY
TRBV15	TRBJ2-1	ATSRAYGVDGNEQF
TRBV12-3/TRBV12-4	TRBJ2-1	ASSLARRDEQF
TRBV29-1	TRBJ2-1	SVSTFPRWF
TRBV20-1	TRBJ1-2	SARANGARRGYT